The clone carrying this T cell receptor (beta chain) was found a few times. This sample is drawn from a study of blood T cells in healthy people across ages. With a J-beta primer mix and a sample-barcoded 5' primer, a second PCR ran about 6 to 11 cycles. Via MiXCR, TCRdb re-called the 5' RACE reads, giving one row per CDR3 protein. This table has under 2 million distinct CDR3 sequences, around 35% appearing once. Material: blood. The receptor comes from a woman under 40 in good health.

The CDR3, as DNA: TGTGCCAGCAGCAAGCTAGCGGGAGTTTACGAGCAGTACTTC. This codes for CASSKLAGVYEQYF. The chain is built from TRBV9 and TRBJ2-7; 10 positions match TRBD2. The CDR3 runs to 14 residues. Per the germline V gene, CDR1 is SGDLS and CDR2 is YYNGEE. After removal of 4 bases from V and 4 bases from J, the junction contained 5 bases not matched to a gene.